The entry below gives a single TCR beta chain sequence along with its context. There are 16 residues in the CDR3. Germline V gives CDR1 SGHRS, CDR2 YFSETQ. Trimming cost V 0 bases and J 2 bases; bases outside gene matches: 1. This sample is drawn from a study of blood T cell repertoires in COVID-19. Data came from immunoSEQ multiplex PCR; TCRdb stores just in-frame clones and leaves some out. The sample has more than 450,000 clones, about nine tenths seen once; the top ten hold 0.7%. The V and J genes are TRBV5-1 and TRBJ1-4; the match to TRBD1 covers 10 bases. Sequenced input: PBMCs or T cells enriched from blood (not recorded which). The receptor's source is a woman aged 18-30 years who had recovered from COVID-19. The CDR3 sequence: CASSLGGQGTNEKLFF. CDR3 sequence (DNA): TGCGCCAGCAGCTTGGGGGGACAGGGGACTAATGAAAAACTGTTTTTT. Using reference TRBV5-1 and TRBJ1-4 for the parts outside the CDR3, the full variable domain is KAGVTQTPRYLIKTRGQQVTLSCSPISGHRSVSWYQQTPGQGLQFLFEYFSETQRNKGNFPGRFSGRQFSNSRSEMNVSTLELGDSALYLCASSLGGQGTNEKLFFGSGTQLSVL.